This TCR beta chain was identified in a study of blood T cell repertoires in COVID-19. Overall study: There were acute and convalescent COVID-19 samples, and they came from the United States, Italy and Spain.

The Seattle site enrolled patients during active infection and followed them longitudinally. Original data processing: From reference gene primer amplification, estimates of nucleated cell counts were derived. Generated by immunoSEQ multiplex PCR, the TCRdb table keeps only in-frame clones and is missing some. That table supplies the V and J calls and clone size; D and trimming were determined from the DNA. The sample shows about 110,000 clones, 60% to 85% of them seen only once. The CDR3 spans 15 residues. Germline V gene data show CDR1 as MNHEY and CDR2 as SMNVEV (reference sequence). The V end was cut by 1 base, the J end by 0 bases, with 9 bases between.

Sequences were obtained from peripheral blood. The V and J genes are TRBV27 and TRBJ1-1; D call uncertain. The clonotype originates from a man of 80 years or more with COVID-19, enrolled during active disease. CDR3 bases: TGTGCCAGCAGTTTATTTGCAGGTGTGAACACTGAAGCTTTCTTT. Its protein is CASSLFAGVNTEAFF.